This T cell receptor beta chain was captured in a study of cytomegalovirus exposure and HLA in healthy donors. Overall study results and limits: Researchers counted around 170 TCR beta chains as cytomegalovirus-associated.

CDR1 is MGHRA and CDR2 is YSYEKL in the germline V gene. The CDR3 contains 19 residues. The ends lost 2 bases at V and 5 bases at J; junction bases unmatched: 18. 13 Jbeta primers and 60 Vbeta primers were used for the PCR. The protocol was immunoSEQ multiplex PCR, while the TCRdb copy is restricted to in-frame clones and leaves out a portion. The repertoire table contains over 100,000 clones. Comments on this clone: The antigen remains unidentified.

This chain joins TRBV4-1 and TRBJ2-5, with TRBD2 identical over 9 bases. Specimen: PBMCs. This sequence was found in a man aged 40-49 years in good health and CMV-seropositive. In DNA, the CDR3 is TGCGCCAGCAGCCAACAACCCCCGGGTAGCGGGAGTTCCGGGGAGACCCAGTACTTC. Amino acid sequence: CASSQQPPGSGSSGETQYF.